This T cell receptor (beta chain) was identified during a study of shared clonotypes between healthy human individuals. Whole-study context: Each donor's CD4 naive and CD4 memory cells filled three plates apiece, CD8 naive two, and CD8 memory one. General study findings and limits: With few donors, the genetic and exposure-history diversity represented was limited. The study sampled only blood, and tissue repertoires likely differ.

As to this clone: Its specificity is unknown.

It was across several immunoSEQ plates that each subset's genomic DNA was evenly split. TCRdb keeps only in-frame clones here, not all; method: immunoSEQ multiplex PCR. The table has 2 million to 2.5 million clones, approximately 94% seen once. The CDR3 sequence is 17 residues long. This TCR was sampled from a man younger than 30 in good health. Sequencing was done on a sample of naive CD4+ T cells sorted from blood. Subset specified: CD45RA+ positively selected. This sequence joins TRBV21-1 and TRBJ1-2; the table assigns TRBD1, which was not confirmed against the DNA. TRBV21-1 is labeled a pseudogene. The CDR3 DNA follows: TGTGCCAGCAGCATTGCGGAGGCCCAGGGGGCCAGCTATGGCTACACCTTC. The encoded protein is CASSIAEAQGASYGYTF.